This entry describes one T cell receptor (beta chain). Its specificity is not known. The sample originates from a study of T cells in localized non-small cell lung cancer. Study findings and constraints: Longer overall survival accompanied higher blood T cell density. Adjacent uninvolved lung had the highest clonality, suggesting focused antigen responses.

The table came from immunoSEQ multiplex PCR; TCRdb's copy has only in-frame clones and leaves some out. The data show roughly 1,500 clones, with 15% to 20% seen just once and over 12% held by the top ten. Germline V gene data show CDR1 as PRHDT and CDR2 as FYEKMQ (reference sequence). The CDR3 sequence is 15 residues long. V was cut by 0 bases and J by 2 bases, with 10 bases left in between. The receptor was isolated from a woman aged 40-69 years with stage I lung adenocarcinoma. Sequenced here: lung tumor tissue, sampled before any cancer treatment. The J gene is TRBJ1-2, the V gene TRBV13; D not resolved. The CDR3 coding sequence is TGTGCCAGCAGCTTAGGCCTCAGGCCAAACTATGGCTACACCTTC. Protein sequence: CASSLGLRPNYGYTF.